This TCR beta chain was sequenced in a study of cytomegalovirus exposure and HLA in healthy donors. Study observations and caveats: The records held CMV serostatus as the only immune exposure information.

Primers: 60 Vbeta forward and 13 Jbeta reverse. Clones were sequenced by immunoSEQ multiplex PCR, and TCRdb holds only the in-frame ones, with some missing. The sample has 150,000 to 180,000 clones, more than 70% seen once. Germline V gene data show CDR1 as SGHDN and CDR2 as FVKESK. The V end was cut by 1 base, the J end by 11 bases, with 17 bases between. CDR3 length: 14 amino acids. As for this clone: Its target is not known.

The sequencing input was PBMCs. The chain uses TRBV14 and TRBJ1-1; D is uncertain. The receptor comes from a woman aged 40 to 49 in good health and CMV-seropositive. CDR3 nucleotide sequence: TGTGCCAGCAGCCAAGTAGAGTCACCACCGAAGGCTTTCTTT. Translated: CASSQVESPPKAFF. Together with reference TRBV14 and TRBJ1-1, the CDR3 gives the full variable domain: EAGVTQFPSHSVIEKGQTVTLRCDPISGHDNLYWYRRVMGKEIKFLLHFVKESKQDESGMPNNRFLAERTGGTYSTLKVQPAELEDSGVYFCASSQVESPPKAFFGQGTRLTVV.